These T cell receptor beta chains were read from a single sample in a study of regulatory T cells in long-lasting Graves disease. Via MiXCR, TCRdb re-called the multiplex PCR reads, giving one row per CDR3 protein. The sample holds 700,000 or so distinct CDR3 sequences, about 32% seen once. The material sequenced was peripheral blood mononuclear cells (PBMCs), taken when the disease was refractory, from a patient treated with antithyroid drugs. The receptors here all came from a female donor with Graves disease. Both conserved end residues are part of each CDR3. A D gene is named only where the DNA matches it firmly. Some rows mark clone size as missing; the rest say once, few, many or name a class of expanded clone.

CDR3 DNA: TGTGCCAGCAGCCCGTCCCCCGGGGTGGGGGAGACCCAGTACTTC; CDR3 protein: CASSPSPGVGETQYF; D gene: -; V gene: TRBV11-2; clone size: few; J gene: TRBJ2-5
CDR3 DNA: TGTGCCAGCAGCCCCATACTACGTTTCTACGAGCAGTACTTC; CDR3 protein: CASSPILRFYEQYF; D gene: -; V gene: TRBV3-1; clone size: -; J gene: TRBJ2-7
CDR3 DNA: TGTGCCAGCAGTGACCGGACAGGGGTTTTGCACGAGCAGTACTTC; CDR3 protein: CASSDRTGVLHEQYF; D gene: TRBD1; V gene: TRBV2; clone size: -; J gene: TRBJ2-7
CDR3 DNA: TGTGTCAGCAGGATGGACAGGGCCTATGGCTACACCTTC; CDR3 protein: CVSRMDRAYGYTF; D gene: TRBD1; V gene: TRBV28; clone size: once; J gene: TRBJ1-2
CDR3 DNA: TGTGCCAGCAGATCAGGGAACATGAACGCTGAAGCTTTCTTT; CDR3 protein: CASRSGNMNAEAFF; D gene: -; V gene: TRBV6-1; clone size: few; J gene: TRBJ1-1
CDR3 DNA: TGTGCCAGCAGCCGATCTCCACAGGGGGAAGGCTACACCTTC; CDR3 protein: CASSRSPQGEGYTF; D gene: TRBD1; V gene: TRBV7-9; clone size: few; J gene: TRBJ1-2
CDR3 DNA: TGTGCCAGCAGTGAACTGGGAGGGGGACAGCCCCAGCATTTT; CDR3 protein: CASSELGGGQPQHF; D gene: -; V gene: TRBV2; clone size: -; J gene: TRBJ1-5
CDR3 DNA: TGCGCCAGCAGCCAAGATATTACTAGCGGGAGGGCCGAATTCTACGAGCAGTACTTC; CDR3 protein: CASSQDITSGRAEFYEQYF; D gene: TRBD2; V gene: TRBV4-1; clone size: -; J gene: TRBJ2-7
CDR3 DNA: TGTGCCAGCAGGTTTGAAGGAAACACCATATATTTT; CDR3 protein: CASRFEGNTIYF; D gene: -; V gene: TRBV12-3/TRBV12-4; clone size: -; J gene: TRBJ1-3
CDR3 DNA: TGTGCCAGCAGCCCCGTACCGGGACAGAACACCGGGGAGCTGTTTTTT; CDR3 protein: CASSPVPGQNTGELFF; D gene: -; V gene: TRBV6-1; clone size: many; J gene: TRBJ2-2
CDR3 DNA: TGTGCCAGCAGTTTACCAGGAAGGGGGAGTACTCAGCCCCAGCATTTT; CDR3 protein: CASSLPGRGSTQPQHF; D gene: -; V gene: TRBV28; clone size: many; J gene: TRBJ1-5
CDR3 DNA: TGTGCCAGCAGTTACTCCGGGAGTAAATACGCGCAGTACTTC; CDR3 protein: CASSYSGSKYAQYF; D gene: -; V gene: TRBV6-5; clone size: -; J gene: TRBJ2-7
CDR3 DNA: TGTGCCAGCAGTGAAGGGACTAGCGGGAGGGTCAACGAGCAGTACTTC; CDR3 protein: CASSEGTSGRVNEQYF; D gene: TRBD2; V gene: TRBV6-2/TRBV6-3; clone size: -; J gene: TRBJ2-7
CDR3 DNA: TGTGCCAGCAGTTCCGGACTGACCCAGTACTTC; CDR3 protein: CASSSGLTQYF; D gene: -; V gene: TRBV6-5; clone size: many; J gene: TRBJ2-5
CDR3 DNA: TGTGCCAGCAGCTTAGGCCTGCAGGCTCCCTACGAGCAGTACTTC; CDR3 protein: CASSLGLQAPYEQYF; D gene: -; V gene: TRBV13; clone size: -; J gene: TRBJ2-7
CDR3 DNA: TGCGCCAGCAGCCAAGGGACTAGTAGCTCCTACGAGCAGTACTTC; CDR3 protein: CASSQGTSSSYEQYF; D gene: TRBD2; V gene: TRBV4-1; clone size: -; J gene: TRBJ2-7
CDR3 DNA: TGTGCCAGCAGCCAAGAGTCCAGCGGGGTAAACATTCAGTACTTC; CDR3 protein: CASSQESSGVNIQYF; D gene: TRBD2; V gene: TRBV3-1; clone size: few; J gene: TRBJ2-4
CDR3 DNA: TGTGCCAGCAGCCTCGAGAACAGGGCTGAAAAACTGTTTTTT; CDR3 protein: CASSLENRAEKLFF; D gene: -; V gene: TRBV13; clone size: -; J gene: TRBJ1-4
CDR3 DNA: TGTGCCAGCAGCTTAATCCTTGAGGGCGAGCAGTACTTC; CDR3 protein: CASSLILEGEQYF; D gene: -; V gene: TRBV7-9; clone size: few; J gene: TRBJ2-7
CDR3 DNA: TGTGCCAGCAGTGATTTTAGGGAAGCTTTCTTT; CDR3 protein: CASSDFREAFF; D gene: -; V gene: TRBV25-1; clone size: few; J gene: TRBJ1-1
CDR3 DNA: TGTGCCAGCAGTGAAGCGCTTCATCTGGACAGCAATCAGCCCCAGCATTTT; CDR3 protein: CASSEALHLDSNQPQHF; D gene: -; V gene: TRBV6-1; clone size: -; J gene: TRBJ1-5
CDR3 DNA: TGTGCTACTCAGCGGGAGCCCCCAGATACGCAGTATTTT; CDR3 protein: CATQREPPDTQYF; D gene: TRBD2; V gene: TRBV12-5; clone size: few; J gene: TRBJ2-3
CDR3 DNA: TGCGCCAGCAGCAGTTTCGGGGGGAACACTGAAGCTTTCTTT; CDR3 protein: CASSSFGGNTEAFF; D gene: -; V gene: TRBV5-1; clone size: few; J gene: TRBJ1-1
CDR3 DNA: TGTGCCTGGAGTGTCGGGTCTGGTCAGCCCCAGCATTTT; CDR3 protein: CAWSVGSGQPQHF; D gene: -; V gene: TRBV30; clone size: few; J gene: TRBJ1-5
CDR3 DNA: TGTGCCAGCAACAAGATCGGACTCTACTATGGCTACACCTTC; CDR3 protein: CASNKIGLYYGYTF; D gene: -; V gene: TRBV6-2/TRBV6-3; clone size: few; J gene: TRBJ1-2
CDR3 DNA: TGTGCCAGCTCACCACGCGGGACAGGGGGCGCCGGGGAGCTGTTTTTT; CDR3 protein: CASSPRGTGGAGELFF; D gene: TRBD1; V gene: TRBV18; clone size: -; J gene: TRBJ2-2
CDR3 DNA: TGTGCCAGCAGTGAAGGACTAGCGGGAGCCGCCTCCTACGAGCAGTACTTC; CDR3 protein: CASSEGLAGAASYEQYF; D gene: TRBD2; V gene: TRBV2; clone size: few; J gene: TRBJ2-7
CDR3 DNA: TGTGCCAGCAGTTACTCGAGGGGGCCGGGGGAGCAGTACTTC; CDR3 protein: CASSYSRGPGEQYF; D gene: TRBD1; V gene: TRBV6-5; clone size: few; J gene: TRBJ2-7
CDR3 DNA: TGTGCCAGCAGCTCAAGGCAGGGCTTTGAAAAACTGTTTTTT; CDR3 protein: CASSSRQGFEKLFF; D gene: -; V gene: TRBV7-6; clone size: few; J gene: TRBJ1-4
CDR3 DNA: TGTGCCAGCAGTGAAGCGAAAAAATGTGGCAACTACGAGCAGTACTTC; CDR3 protein: CASSEAKKCGNYEQYF; D gene: -; V gene: TRBV6-2/TRBV6-3; clone size: few; J gene: TRBJ2-7
CDR3 DNA: TGTGCCACCAGACACTATGGCTACACCTTC; CDR3 protein: CATRHYGYTF; D gene: -; V gene: TRBV15; clone size: few; J gene: TRBJ1-2
CDR3 DNA: TGTGCCAGCAGCATAGGGGACAGCACGAAGTATGGCGGCTACACCTTC; CDR3 protein: CASSIGDSTKYGGYTF; D gene: TRBD1; V gene: TRBV14; clone size: many; J gene: TRBJ1-2
CDR3 DNA: TGCGCCAGCAGCTTGCAGGGGACGAGCTCCTACAATGAGCAGTTCTTC; CDR3 protein: CASSLQGTSSYNEQFF; D gene: -; V gene: TRBV5-1; clone size: few; J gene: TRBJ2-1
CDR3 DNA: TGTGCCATCAGTGAGTCAGGAGTCGGTCAGCCCCAGCATTTT; CDR3 protein: CAISESGVGQPQHF; D gene: -; V gene: TRBV10-3; clone size: -; J gene: TRBJ1-5
CDR3 DNA: TGTGCCAGCACCCCCTGGGCGGGACAGGGTGAGCAGTTCTTC; CDR3 protein: CASTPWAGQGEQFF; D gene: TRBD1; V gene: TRBV12-3/TRBV12-4; clone size: few; J gene: TRBJ2-1
CDR3 DNA: TGTGCCAGCAGTTTAAGCGGTTTCAAAAACATTCAGTACTTC; CDR3 protein: CASSLSGFKNIQYF; D gene: -; V gene: TRBV28; clone size: many; J gene: TRBJ2-4
CDR3 DNA: TGTGCTAGTGGTTTGGTACACGGCGCGGGAGGTCTACCAAGGGAGCAGTACTTC; CDR3 protein: CASGLVHGAGGLPREQYF; D gene: TRBD2; V gene: TRBV12-5; clone size: -; J gene: TRBJ2-7
CDR3 DNA: TGTGCCAGCAGCTTTGAGGGATTTACTGAAGCTTTCTTT; CDR3 protein: CASSFEGFTEAFF; D gene: -; V gene: TRBV7-9; clone size: few; J gene: TRBJ1-1
CDR3 DNA: TGCAGTGCTAGAGCGGGACTAGCGGGAATAGTTCGCCAAGAGACCCAGTACTTC; CDR3 protein: CSARAGLAGIVRQETQYF; D gene: TRBD2; V gene: TRBV20-1; clone size: -; J gene: TRBJ2-5
CDR3 DNA: TGTGCCACCAGCAGAGTATATTCGAACACTGAAGCTTTCTTT; CDR3 protein: CATSRVYSNTEAFF; D gene: -; V gene: TRBV15; clone size: -; J gene: TRBJ1-1
CDR3 DNA: TGTGCCAGCAGTTCCCTGGACAGGGGACATAGCAATCAGCCCCAGCATTTT; CDR3 protein: CASSSLDRGHSNQPQHF; D gene: TRBD1; V gene: TRBV28; clone size: many; J gene: TRBJ1-5
CDR3 DNA: TGCAGCGCAGACGTGGAGGGGAAAAGCTACGAGCAGTACTTC; CDR3 protein: CSADVEGKSYEQYF; D gene: -; V gene: TRBV29-1; clone size: -; J gene: TRBJ2-7
CDR3 DNA: TGTGCCAGCAGCCAAGCGGGAACCAAAAACATTCAGTACTTC; CDR3 protein: CASSQAGTKNIQYF; D gene: TRBD2; V gene: TRBV13; clone size: few; J gene: TRBJ2-4
CDR3 DNA: TGTGCCAGCAGTTCAGGGGGCCCGGATGAAAAACTGTTTTTT; CDR3 protein: CASSSGGPDEKLFF; D gene: TRBD1; V gene: TRBV11-2; clone size: -; J gene: TRBJ1-4
CDR3 DNA: TGTGCCAGCAGCTGGGACAGGGTCCAAGAGACCCAGTACTTC; CDR3 protein: CASSWDRVQETQYF; D gene: TRBD1; V gene: TRBV11-2; clone size: many; J gene: TRBJ2-5
CDR3 DNA: TGTGCCAGCAGCCTCCGGGACAGGGGTGTGAACACTGAAGCTTTCTTT; CDR3 protein: CASSLRDRGVNTEAFF; D gene: TRBD1; V gene: TRBV28; clone size: -; J gene: TRBJ1-1
CDR3 DNA: TGCAGTGCTAGAGATCCAGGCAGGCAAGCTTTCTTT; CDR3 protein: CSARDPGRQAFF; D gene: -; V gene: TRBV20-1; clone size: -; J gene: TRBJ1-1
CDR3 DNA: TGTGCCAGCAAAAGGAGGGGAAATTCCTACGAGCAGTACTTC; CDR3 protein: CASKRRGNSYEQYF; D gene: -; V gene: TRBV6-1; clone size: many; J gene: TRBJ2-7
CDR3 DNA: TGTGCCAGTAGTATTGGGCAGGGGGGAGACACTGAAGCTTTCTTT; CDR3 protein: CASSIGQGGDTEAFF; D gene: TRBD1; V gene: TRBV19; clone size: -; J gene: TRBJ1-1
CDR3 DNA: TGTGCCAGCAGCCGCGGCGTGGGGACCGGGGAGCTGTTTTTT; CDR3 protein: CASSRGVGTGELFF; D gene: -; V gene: TRBV5-5; clone size: few; J gene: TRBJ2-2
CDR3 DNA: TGTGCCAGTACCCCCAATCGGGGGAGTGGGGGGGAGCTGTTTTTT; CDR3 protein: CASTPNRGSGGELFF; D gene: -; V gene: TRBV19; clone size: -; J gene: TRBJ2-2
CDR3 DNA: TGTGCCAGCAGTTTGTCCCGCTGGGGGGGGCGCGGGGTCTACGAGCAGTACTTC; CDR3 protein: CASSLSRWGGRGVYEQYF; D gene: -; V gene: TRBV28; clone size: many; J gene: TRBJ2-7
CDR3 DNA: TGTGCCAGCAGTTATCCGCAGGTGGGCACTGAAGCTTTCTTT; CDR3 protein: CASSYPQVGTEAFF; D gene: -; V gene: TRBV6-5; clone size: once; J gene: TRBJ1-1